This T cell receptor beta chain comes out of a study of cytomegalovirus exposure and HLA in healthy donors. The PCR employed 60 Vbeta primers together with 13 Jbeta primers. Produced via immunoSEQ multiplex PCR; TCRdb's table is partial and in-frame only. The table records 150,000 to 200,000 clones, around 80% of them present only once. The CDR3 covers 15 residues. From germline, CDR1 is KGHSH and CDR2 LQKENI. Trimming left V 0 bases short and J 2 bases short, with 11 bases between. This TCR derives from a man between 18 and 29 years old in good health and CMV-seronegative. The sample comprised PBMCs. This chain uses TRBV18 with TRBJ2-7, with D possibly TRBD2 on 6 matching bases. CDR3 sequence (DNA): TGTGCCAGCTCACCACCGATTAGCGGAACCTACGAGCAGTACTTC. This translates into CASSPPISGTYEQYF.